Listed below are T cell receptor beta chains from one sample, sequenced in a study of Ad26.COV2.S vaccination and SARS-CoV-2 variants. Only in-frame clones appear in the TCRdb table, and some are missing; sequencing was by immunoSEQ multiplex PCR. Of more than 300,000 clones listed, around four fifths are singletons. Sequenced here: peripheral blood, sampled in a trial of Ad26.COV2.S vaccine versus placebo. These receptors all come from a person aged 18-65 years who received the Ad26.COV2.S COVID-19 vaccine or a placebo. Both conserved end residues are part of each CDR3. D genes are given only for firm matches. Some rows mark clone size as missing; the rest say once, few, many or name a class of expanded clone.

clone size	V gene	J gene	D gene	CDR3 protein	CDR3 DNA
-	TRBV2	TRBJ1-6	-	CASSPPAGKGYSPLHF	TGTGCCAGCAGTCCACCGGCAGGGAAAGGTTATTCACCCCTCCACTTT
-	TRBV5-1	TRBJ1-5	-	CASSLTVDQPQHF	TGCGCCAGCAGTTTGACTGTGGATCAGCCCCAGCATTTT
-	TRBV7-6	TRBJ1-1	-	CASNSERGGEAFF	TGTGCCAGCAACTCAGAGAGGGGTGGTGAAGCTTTCTTT
-	TRBV5-1	TRBJ1-1	-	CASSLGVKTEAFF	TGCGCCAGCAGCTTGGGGGTGAAGACTGAAGCTTTCTTT
-	TRBV24-1	TRBJ2-5	TRBD1	CATRPTGGRETQYF	TGTGCCACCAGGCCCACAGGGGGCCGGGAGACCCAGTACTTC
once	TRBV4-2	TRBJ1-1	TRBD1	CASSRPGTVNTEAFF	TGTGCCAGCAGCCGTCCCGGGACAGTTAACACTGAAGCTTTCTTT
-	TRBV21-1	TRBJ1-3	-	CASTRRGGYSGNTIYF	TGTGCCAGCACCCGCCGAGGGGGTTACTCTGGAAACACCATATATTTT
many	TRBV6-5	TRBJ1-1	-	CASSIGPHTEAFF	TGTGCCAGCAGTATCGGCCCGCACACTGAAGCTTTCTTT
-	TRBV18	TRBJ2-4	-	CASSPGAPRTTYF	TGTGCCAGCTCACCCGGGGCCCCCCGAACGACGTACTTC
-	TRBV5-1	TRBJ2-2	-	CASSLPRGATGELFF	TGCGCCAGCAGCTTGCCCAGGGGGGCTACCGGGGAGCTGTTTTTT
once	TRBV5-1	TRBJ2-7	TRBD1	CASRTGVTNEQYF	TGCGCCAGCAGGACAGGGGTGACTAACGAGCAGTACTTC